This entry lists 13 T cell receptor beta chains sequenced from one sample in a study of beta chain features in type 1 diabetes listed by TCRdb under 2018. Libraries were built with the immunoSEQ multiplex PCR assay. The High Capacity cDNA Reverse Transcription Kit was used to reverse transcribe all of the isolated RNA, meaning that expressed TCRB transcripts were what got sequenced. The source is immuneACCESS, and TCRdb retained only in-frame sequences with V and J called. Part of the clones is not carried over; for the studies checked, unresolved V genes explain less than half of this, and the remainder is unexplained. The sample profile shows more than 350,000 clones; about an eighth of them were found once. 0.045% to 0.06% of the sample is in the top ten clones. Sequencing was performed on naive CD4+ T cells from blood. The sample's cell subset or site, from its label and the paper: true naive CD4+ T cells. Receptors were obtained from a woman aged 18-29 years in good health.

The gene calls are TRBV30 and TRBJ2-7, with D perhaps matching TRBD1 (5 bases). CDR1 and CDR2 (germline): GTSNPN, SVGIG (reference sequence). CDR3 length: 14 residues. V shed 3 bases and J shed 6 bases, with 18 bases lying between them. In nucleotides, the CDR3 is TGTGCCTGGAGCTGGGGCCAGGGTGCCGGCGAGCAGTACTTC. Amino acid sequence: CAWSWGQGAGEQYF.

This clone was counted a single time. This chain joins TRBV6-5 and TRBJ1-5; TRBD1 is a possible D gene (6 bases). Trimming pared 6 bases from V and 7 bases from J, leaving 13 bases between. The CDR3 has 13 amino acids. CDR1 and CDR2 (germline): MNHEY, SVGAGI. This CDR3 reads CASSQGRLQPQHF. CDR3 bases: TGTGCCAGCAGCCAGGGGAGGTTACAGCCCCAGCATTTT.

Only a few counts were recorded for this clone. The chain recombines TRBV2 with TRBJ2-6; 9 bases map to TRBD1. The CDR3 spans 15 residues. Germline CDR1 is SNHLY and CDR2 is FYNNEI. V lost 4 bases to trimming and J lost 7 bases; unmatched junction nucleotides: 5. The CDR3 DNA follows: TGTGCCAGCAGTGGGCGACAGGGGGAAGCCAACGTCCTGACTTTC. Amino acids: CASSGRQGEANVLTF.

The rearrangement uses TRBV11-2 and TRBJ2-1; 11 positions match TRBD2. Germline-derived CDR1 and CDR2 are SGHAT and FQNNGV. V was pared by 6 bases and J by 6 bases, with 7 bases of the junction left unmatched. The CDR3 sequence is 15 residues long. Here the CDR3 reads CASSHLAGGRNEQFF. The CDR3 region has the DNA TGTGCCAGCAGTCACCTAGCGGGAGGACGCAATGAGCAGTTCTTC.

The chain's CDR3 is CASSQRHTGHYGYTF. The CDR3 DNA reads as TGCGCCAGCAGCCAGAGACACACAGGGCACTATGGCTACACCTTC. The genes are TRBV4-3 and TRBJ1-2; TRBD1 is a possible D gene (6 bases). With 3 bases removed from V and 3 bases from J, the gap between germline ends came to 14 bases. Germline lookup yields CDR1 LGHNA and CDR2 YSLEER. The CDR3 contains 15 residues.

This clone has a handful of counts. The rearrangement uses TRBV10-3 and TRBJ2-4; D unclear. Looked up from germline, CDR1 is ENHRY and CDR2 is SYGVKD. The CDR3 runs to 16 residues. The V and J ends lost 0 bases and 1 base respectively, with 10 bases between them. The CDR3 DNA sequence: TGTGCCATCAGTGAGTCGTATCAGTTCGCCAAAAACATTCAGTACTTC. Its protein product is CAISESYQFAKNIQYF.

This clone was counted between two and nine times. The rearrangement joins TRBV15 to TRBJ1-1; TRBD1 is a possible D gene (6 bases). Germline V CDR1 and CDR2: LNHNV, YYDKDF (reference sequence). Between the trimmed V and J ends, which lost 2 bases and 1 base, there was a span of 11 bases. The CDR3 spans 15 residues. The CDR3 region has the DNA TGTGCCACCAGCAGACCACAGGGACCGAACACTGAAGCTTTCTTT. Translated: CATSRPQGPNTEAFF. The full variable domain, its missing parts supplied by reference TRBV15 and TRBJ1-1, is DAMVIQNPRYQVTQFGKPVTLSCSQTLNHNVMYWYQQKSSQAPKLLFHYYDKDFNNEADTPDNFQSRRPNTSFCFLDIRSPGLGDTAMYLCATSRPQGPNTEAFFGQGTRLTVV.

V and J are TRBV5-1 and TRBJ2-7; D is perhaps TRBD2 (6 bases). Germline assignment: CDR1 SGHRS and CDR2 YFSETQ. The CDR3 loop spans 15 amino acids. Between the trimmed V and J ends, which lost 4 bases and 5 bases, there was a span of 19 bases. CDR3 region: CASSKLGGATDEQYV. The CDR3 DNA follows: TGCGCCAGCAGCAAACTTGGAGGGGCGACCGACGAGCAGTACGTC.

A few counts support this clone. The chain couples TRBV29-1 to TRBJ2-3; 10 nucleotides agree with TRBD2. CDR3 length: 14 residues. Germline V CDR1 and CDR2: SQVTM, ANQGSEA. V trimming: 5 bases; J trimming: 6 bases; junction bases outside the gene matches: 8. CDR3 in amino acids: CSVPAGGPGDTQYF. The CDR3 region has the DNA TGCAGCGTTCCAGCGGGGGGGCCAGGTGATACGCAGTATTTT.

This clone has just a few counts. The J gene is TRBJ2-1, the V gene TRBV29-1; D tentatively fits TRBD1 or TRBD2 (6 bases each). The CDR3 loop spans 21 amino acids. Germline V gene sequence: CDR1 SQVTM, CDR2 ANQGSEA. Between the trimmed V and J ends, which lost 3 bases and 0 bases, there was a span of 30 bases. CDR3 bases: TGCAGCGTTGAGACGGGATCTCTTGCCCCCTGGGGGGCCAGCTCCTACAATGAGCAGTTCTTC. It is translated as CSVETGSLAPWGASSYNEQFF.

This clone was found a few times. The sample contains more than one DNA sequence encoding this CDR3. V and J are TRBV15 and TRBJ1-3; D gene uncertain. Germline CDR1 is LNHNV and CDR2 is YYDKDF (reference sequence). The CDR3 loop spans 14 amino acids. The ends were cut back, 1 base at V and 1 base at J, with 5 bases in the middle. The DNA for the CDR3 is TGTGCCACCAGCAGAGGGGGTTCTGGAAACACCATATATTTT. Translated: CATSRGGSGNTIYF.

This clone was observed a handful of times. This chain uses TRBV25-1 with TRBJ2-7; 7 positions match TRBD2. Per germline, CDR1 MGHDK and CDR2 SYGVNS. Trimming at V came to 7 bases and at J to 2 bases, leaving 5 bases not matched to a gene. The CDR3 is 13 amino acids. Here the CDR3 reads CASKTSGTYEQYF. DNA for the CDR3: TGTGCCAGCAAGACCAGCGGGACCTACGAGCAGTACTTC.

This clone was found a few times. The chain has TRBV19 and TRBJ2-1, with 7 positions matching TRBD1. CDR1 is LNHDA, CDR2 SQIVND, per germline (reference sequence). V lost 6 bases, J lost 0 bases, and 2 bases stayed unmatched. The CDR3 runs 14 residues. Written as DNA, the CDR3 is TGTGCCAGTAGACAGGGGAGCTCCTACAATGAGCAGTTCTTC. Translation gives CASRQGSSYNEQFF.